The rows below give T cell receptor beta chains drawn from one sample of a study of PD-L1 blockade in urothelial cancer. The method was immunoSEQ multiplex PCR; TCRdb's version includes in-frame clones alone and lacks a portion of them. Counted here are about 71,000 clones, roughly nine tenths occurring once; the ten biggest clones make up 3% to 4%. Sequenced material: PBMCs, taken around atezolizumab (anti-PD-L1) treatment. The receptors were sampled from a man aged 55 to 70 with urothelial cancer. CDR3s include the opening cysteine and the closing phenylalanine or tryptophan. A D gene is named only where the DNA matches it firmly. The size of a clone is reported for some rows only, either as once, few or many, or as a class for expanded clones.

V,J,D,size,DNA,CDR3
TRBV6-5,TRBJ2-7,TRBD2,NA,TGTGCCAGCAGTTACTCAATAGCGGGGGAGACCTACGAGCAGTACTTC,CASSYSIAGETYEQYF
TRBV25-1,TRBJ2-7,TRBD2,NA,TGTGCCAGCAGTGAATTTCGACTAGCGGGAGGTGAGCAGTACTTC,CASSEFRLAGGEQYF
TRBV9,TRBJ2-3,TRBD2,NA,TGTGCCAGCAGCGTTGGGGGGAGGGAAGATACGCAGTATTTT,CASSVGGREDTQYF
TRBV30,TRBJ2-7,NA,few,TGTGCCTGGAGTCCTGGCCGCAGCCCCGGCCAGGGGCTATACGAGCAGTACTTC,CAWSPGRSPGQGLYEQYF
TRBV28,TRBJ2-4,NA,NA,TGTGCCAGCAGTCCATACGGGGACACGGTGGGAAGGTCGGAGTACTTC,CASSPYGDTVGRSEYF
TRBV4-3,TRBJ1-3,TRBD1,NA,TGCGCCAGCAGCCGGGACAGGGGAAACACCATATATTTT,CASSRDRGNTIYF
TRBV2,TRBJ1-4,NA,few,TGTGCCAGCAGTGCACCAGTATTGTCGGAAAAACTGTTTTTT,CASSAPVLSEKLFF
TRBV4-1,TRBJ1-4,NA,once,TGCGCCAGCAGCCAAGCTGGAGGGGCCGTTAATGAAAAACTGTTTTTT,CASSQAGGAVNEKLFF
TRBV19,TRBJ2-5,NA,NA,TGTGCCAGTAGTATAATGGCAGGACAAGAGACCCAGTACTTC,CASSIMAGQETQYF
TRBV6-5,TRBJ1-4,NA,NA,TGTGCCAGCAGTTACAGTACAGGTGGTTATGAAAAACTGTTTTTT,CASSYSTGGYEKLFF
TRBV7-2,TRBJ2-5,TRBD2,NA,TGTGCCAGCAGCCGGACTAGCGCGGGAGAGACCCAGTACTTC,CASSRTSAGETQYF
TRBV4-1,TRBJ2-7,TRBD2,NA,TGCGCCAGCAGCCAGTCTAGCGGGAGGGCGGACGAGCAGTACTTC,CASSQSSGRADEQYF
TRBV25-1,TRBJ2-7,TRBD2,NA,TGTGCCAGCACTTCTAGCGGGAGATCTTACGAGCAGTACTTC,CASTSSGRSYEQYF
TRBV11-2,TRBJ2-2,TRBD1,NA,TGTGCCAGCGACCGAACAGGGGGAACGAACACCGGGGAGCTGTTTTTT,CASDRTGGTNTGELFF
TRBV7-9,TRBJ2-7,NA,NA,TGTGCCAGCAGCCAAAAGGGGCAGTCCTACGAGCAGTACTTC,CASSQKGQSYEQYF
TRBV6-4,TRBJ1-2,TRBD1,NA,TGTGCCAGCAGCCCGGGACAGGGGAACTATGGCTACACCTTC,CASSPGQGNYGYTF
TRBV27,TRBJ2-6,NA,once,TGTGCCAGCAGTGATCCCAGGGGCTCTGGGGCCAACGTCCTGACTTTC,CASSDPRGSGANVLTF
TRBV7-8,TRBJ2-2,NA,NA,TGTGCCAGCAGCTTACTGGGTGGCAGGGGTAGCACCGGGGAGCTGTTTTTT,CASSLLGGRGSTGELFF
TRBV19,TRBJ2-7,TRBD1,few,TGTGCCAGTGCGAGGACAGGGGGCTTCGAGCAGTACTTC,CASARTGGFEQYF
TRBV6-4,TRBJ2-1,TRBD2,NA,TGTGCCAGCAGTGATCCTAGCGGGAGGCACAATGAGCAGTTCTTC,CASSDPSGRHNEQFF
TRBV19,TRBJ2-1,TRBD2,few,TGTGCCAGTAATGTAGCGGGAGGGCCTTACAATGAGCAGTTCTTC,CASNVAGGPYNEQFF
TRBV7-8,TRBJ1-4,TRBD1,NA,TGTGCCAGCAGCCCCGACAGGGGGCGGAGGGAAAAACTGTTTTTT,CASSPDRGRREKLFF
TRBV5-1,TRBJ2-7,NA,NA,TGCGCCAGCAGCTTGGGGTCCACGGGTTCTTACGAGCAGTACTTC,CASSLGSTGSYEQYF
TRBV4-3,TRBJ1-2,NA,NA,TGCGCCAGCAGCCAAGGATATCGAGGGCAGTCTAACTATGGCTACACCTTC,CASSQGYRGQSNYGYTF
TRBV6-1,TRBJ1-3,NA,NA,TGTGCCAGCAGTGAAGACGCTATCCCCATATATTTT,CASSEDAIPIYF
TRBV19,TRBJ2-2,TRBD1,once,TGTGCCAGTAGAACGACAGGGTTCGGCACCGGGGAGCTGTTTTTT,CASRTTGFGTGELFF